The 6 T cell receptor beta chains given below trace back to one sample, sequenced in a study of cytomegalovirus exposure and HLA in healthy donors. Both 60 Vbeta primers and 13 Jbeta primers went into the PCR. Method: immunoSEQ multiplex PCR; TCRdb's copy keeps in-frame clones and lacks some. Among about 150,000 clones, approximately 80% were seen once, and the ten largest hold 3% to 4%. Sample: PBMCs. These receptor sequences come from a woman between 35 and 50 years old in good health and CMV-seronegative.

The V gene is TRBV4-1, the J gene TRBJ2-3, with D possibly matching TRBD2 (5 bases). V lost 0 bases and J 6 bases, leaving 19 bases between the germline ends. The CDR3 is 17 amino acids. Germline V gene data show CDR1 as MGHRA and CDR2 as YSYEKL. CDR3 amino acids: CASSQDTLGSFFDTQYF. The DNA for the CDR3 is TGCGCCAGCAGCCAAGATACGTTGGGGAGTTTTTTCGATACGCAGTATTTT.

V is TRBV11-2 and J is TRBJ2-2; TRBD2 is a possible D gene (5 bases). The V gene lost 1 base and the J gene lost 8 bases, with 8 bases spanning the gap. Germline V gene data show CDR1 as SGHAT and CDR2 as FQNNGV. The CDR3 covers 13 residues. CDR3: CASSLGGRGELFF. CDR3 nucleotides: TGTGCCAGCAGCTTAGGAGGGAGAGGGGAGCTGTTTTTT. Full variable domain (remainder filled in from reference TRBV11-2 and TRBJ2-2): EAGVAQSPRYKIIEKRQSVAFWCNPISGHATLYWYQQILGQGPKLLIQFQNNGVVDDSQLPKDRFSAERLKGVDSTLKIQPAKLEDSAVYLCASSLGGRGELFFGEGSRLTVL.

V is TRBV6-5 and J is TRBJ2-7, with 7 nucleotides matching TRBD1. The CDR3 consists of 16 residues. Germline V gives CDR1 MNHEY, CDR2 SVGAGI. V lost 2 bases to trimming and J lost 2 bases; unmatched junction nucleotides: 9. CDR3 in amino acids: CASSYLDWDSTYEQYF. The CDR3 nucleotides read TGTGCCAGCAGTTACCTAGACTGGGACAGTACCTACGAGCAGTACTTC.

J is TRBJ2-7 and V is TRBV5-1; 9 bases map to TRBD1. Germline CDR1 is SGHRS and CDR2 is YFSETQ. The V gene end was trimmed by 4 bases and the J gene end by 3 bases; junction bases not matched to a gene: 5. CDR3 size: 14 residues. The CDR3 here is CASSAGQGFYEQYF. CDR3 nucleotides: TGCGCCAGCAGCGCGGGACAGGGATTCTACGAGCAGTACTTC. Based on the CDR3 plus reference TRBV5-1 and TRBJ2-7, the full variable domain is KAGVTQTPRYLIKTRGQQVTLSCSPISGHRSVSWYQQTPGQGLQFLFEYFSETQRNKGNFPGRFSGRQFSNSRSEMNVSTLELGDSALYLCASSAGQGFYEQYFGPGTRLTVT.

The rearrangement joins TRBV4-1 to TRBJ1-2, with 10 bases matching TRBD1. With V trimmed by 0 bases and J by 4 bases, 5 bases remained unmatched. The CDR3 extends over 16 amino acids. The V gene's germline CDR1 is MGHRA and CDR2 YSYEKL. CDR3 residues: CASSQDFGTGVYGYTF. The CDR3 DNA sequence: TGCGCCAGCAGCCAAGATTTCGGGACAGGGGTCTATGGCTACACCTTC.

The genes are TRBV6-1 and TRBJ1-5; 7 bases fit TRBD1. With V trimmed by 5 bases and J by 6 bases, 7 bases remained unmatched. Germline V gives CDR1 MNHNS, CDR2 SASEGT. This CDR3 contains 14 residues. CDR3 residues: CASSYRQGAQPQHF. The CDR3 coding sequence is TGTGCCAGCAGTTATAGACAGGGTGCTCAGCCCCAGCATTTT.